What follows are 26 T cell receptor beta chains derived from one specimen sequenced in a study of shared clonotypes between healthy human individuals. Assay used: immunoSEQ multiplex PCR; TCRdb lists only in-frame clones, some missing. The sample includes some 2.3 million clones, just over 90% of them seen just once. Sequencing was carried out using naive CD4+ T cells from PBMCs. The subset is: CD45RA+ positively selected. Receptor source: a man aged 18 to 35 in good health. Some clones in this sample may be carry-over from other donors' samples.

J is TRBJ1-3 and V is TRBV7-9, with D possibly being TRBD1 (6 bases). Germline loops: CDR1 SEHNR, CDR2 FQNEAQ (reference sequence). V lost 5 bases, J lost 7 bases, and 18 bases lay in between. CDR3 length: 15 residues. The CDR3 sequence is CASSGRTAVGNTIYF. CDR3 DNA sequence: TGTGCCAGCAGCGGGAGGACAGCCGTCGGGAACACCATATATTTT. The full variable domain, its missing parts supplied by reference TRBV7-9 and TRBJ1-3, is DTGVSQNPRHKITKRGQNVTFRCDPISEHNRLYWYRQTLGQGPEFLTYFQNEAQLEKSRLLSDRFSAERPKGSFSTLEIQRTEQGDSAMYLCASSGRTAVGNTIYFGEGSWLTVV.

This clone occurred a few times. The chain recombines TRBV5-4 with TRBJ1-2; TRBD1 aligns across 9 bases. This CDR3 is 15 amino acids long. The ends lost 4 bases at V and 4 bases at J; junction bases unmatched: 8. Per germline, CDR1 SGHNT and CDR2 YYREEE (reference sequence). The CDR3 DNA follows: TGTGCCAGCAGCCCGGGCGGACAGGGGCCCTATGGCTACACCTTC. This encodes CASSPGGQGPYGYTF.

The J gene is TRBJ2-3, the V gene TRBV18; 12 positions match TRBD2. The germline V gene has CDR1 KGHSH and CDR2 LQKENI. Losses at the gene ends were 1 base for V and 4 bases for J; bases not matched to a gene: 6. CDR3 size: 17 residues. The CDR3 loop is CASSPLLAGGPSDTQYF. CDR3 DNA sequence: TGTGCCAGCTCACCACTTCTAGCGGGAGGGCCGTCAGATACGCAGTATTTT.

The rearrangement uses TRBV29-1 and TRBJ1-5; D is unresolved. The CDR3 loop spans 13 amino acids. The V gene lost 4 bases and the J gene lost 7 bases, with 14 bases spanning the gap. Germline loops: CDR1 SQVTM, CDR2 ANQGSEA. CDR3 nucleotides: TGCAGCGTTGTTCTGGCTTTGGGCCAGCCCCAGCATTTT. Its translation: CSVVLALGQPQHF. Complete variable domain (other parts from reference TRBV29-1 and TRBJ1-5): SAVISQKPSRDICQRGTSLTIQCQVDSQVTMMFWYRQQPGQSLTLIATANQGSEATYESGFVIDKFPISRPNLTFSTLTVSNMSPEDSSIYLCSVVLALGQPQHFGDGTRLSIL.

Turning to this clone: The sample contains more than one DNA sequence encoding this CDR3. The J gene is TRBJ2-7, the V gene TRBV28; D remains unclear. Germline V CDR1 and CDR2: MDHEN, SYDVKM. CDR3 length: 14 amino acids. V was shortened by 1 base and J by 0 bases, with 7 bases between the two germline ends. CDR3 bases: TGTGCCAGCAGTTTATCGGCGCTCTCCTACGAGCAGTACTTC. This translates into CASSLSALSYEQYF.

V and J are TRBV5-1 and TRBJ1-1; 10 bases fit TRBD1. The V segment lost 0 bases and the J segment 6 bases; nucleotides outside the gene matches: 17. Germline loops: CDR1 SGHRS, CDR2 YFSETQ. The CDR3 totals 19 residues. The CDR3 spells CASSLDSGTGVVRGSEAFF. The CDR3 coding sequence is TGCGCCAGCAGCTTGGATTCCGGGACAGGGGTCGTGCGAGGTTCTGAAGCTTTCTTT.

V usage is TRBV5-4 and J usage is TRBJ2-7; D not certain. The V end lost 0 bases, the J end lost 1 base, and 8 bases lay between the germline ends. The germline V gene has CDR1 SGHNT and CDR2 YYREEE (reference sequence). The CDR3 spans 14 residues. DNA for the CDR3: TGTGCCAGCAGCTTGGCTGCCAGATCCTACGAGCAGTACTTC. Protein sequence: CASSLAARSYEQYF.

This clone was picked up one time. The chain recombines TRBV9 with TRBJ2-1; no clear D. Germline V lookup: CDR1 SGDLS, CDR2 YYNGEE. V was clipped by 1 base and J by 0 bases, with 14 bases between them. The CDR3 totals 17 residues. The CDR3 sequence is CASSVLDPLGSYNEQFF. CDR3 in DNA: TGTGCCAGCAGCGTACTCGACCCACTGGGCTCCTACAATGAGCAGTTCTTC.

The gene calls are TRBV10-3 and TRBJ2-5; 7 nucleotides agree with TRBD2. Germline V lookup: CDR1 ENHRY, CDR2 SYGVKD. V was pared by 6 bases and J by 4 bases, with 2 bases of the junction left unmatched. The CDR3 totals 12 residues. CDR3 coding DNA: TGTGCCATCAGCCGCGGGGGAGAGACCCAGTACTTC. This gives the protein CAISRGGETQYF.

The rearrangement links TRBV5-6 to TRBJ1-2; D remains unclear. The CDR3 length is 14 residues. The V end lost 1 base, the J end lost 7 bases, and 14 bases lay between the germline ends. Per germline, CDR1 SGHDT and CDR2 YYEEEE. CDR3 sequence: CASSLLARTGGYTF. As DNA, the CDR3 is TGTGCCAGCAGCTTGCTCGCTCGGACCGGTGGCTACACCTTC.

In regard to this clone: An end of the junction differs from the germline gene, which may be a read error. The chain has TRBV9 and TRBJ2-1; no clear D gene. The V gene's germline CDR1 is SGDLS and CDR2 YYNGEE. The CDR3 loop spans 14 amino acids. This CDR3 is CASSVGDSFNEQFF. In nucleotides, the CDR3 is TGTGCCAGCAGCGTAGGAGACTCCTTCAATGAGCAGTTCTTC.

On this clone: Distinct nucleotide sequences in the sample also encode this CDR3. CDR3 nucleotides: TGCGCCAGCAGCTTGGAAGGGGGCACTGAAGCTTTCTTT. It codes for CASSLEGGTEAFF. J is TRBJ1-1 and V is TRBV5-1; D may be TRBD1 (6 bases). Germline V gene lookup returns CDR1 SGHRS and CDR2 YFSETQ. Between the trimmed V and J ends, which lost 0 bases and 4 bases, there was a span of 7 bases. CDR3 length equals 13 residues.

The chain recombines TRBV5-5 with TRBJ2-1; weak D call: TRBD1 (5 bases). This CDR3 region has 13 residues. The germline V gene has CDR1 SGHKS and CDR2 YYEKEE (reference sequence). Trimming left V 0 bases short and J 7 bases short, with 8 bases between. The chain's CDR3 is CASSLAGFNEQFF. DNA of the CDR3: TGTGCCAGCAGCTTGGCAGGGTTTAATGAGCAGTTCTTC.

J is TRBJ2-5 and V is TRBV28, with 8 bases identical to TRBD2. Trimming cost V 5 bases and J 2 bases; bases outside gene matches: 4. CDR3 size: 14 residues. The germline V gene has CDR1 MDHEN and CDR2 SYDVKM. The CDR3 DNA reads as TGTGCCAGCAGTAGCGGGAGCCCGCAAGAGACCCAGTACTTC. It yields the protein CASSSGSPQETQYF. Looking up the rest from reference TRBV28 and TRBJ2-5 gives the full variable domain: DVKVTQSSRYLVKRTGEKVFLECVQDMDHENMFWYRQDPGLGLRLIYFSYDVKMKEKGDIPEGYSVSREKKERFSLILESASTNQTSMYLCASSSGSPQETQYFGPGTRLLVL.

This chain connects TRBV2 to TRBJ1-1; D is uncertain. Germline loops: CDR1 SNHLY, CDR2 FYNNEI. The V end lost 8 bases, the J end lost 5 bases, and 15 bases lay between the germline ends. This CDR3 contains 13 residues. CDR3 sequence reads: CASGVSGQTEAFF. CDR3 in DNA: TGTGCCAGCGGAGTCTCGGGCCAGACTGAAGCTTTCTTT.

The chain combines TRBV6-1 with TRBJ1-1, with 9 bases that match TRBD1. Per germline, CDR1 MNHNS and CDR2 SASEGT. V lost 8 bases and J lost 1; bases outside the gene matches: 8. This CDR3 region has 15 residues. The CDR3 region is CASSLGQGRNTEAFF. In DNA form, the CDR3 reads TGTGCCAGCTCACTTGGACAGGGGCGGAACACTGAAGCTTTCTTT.

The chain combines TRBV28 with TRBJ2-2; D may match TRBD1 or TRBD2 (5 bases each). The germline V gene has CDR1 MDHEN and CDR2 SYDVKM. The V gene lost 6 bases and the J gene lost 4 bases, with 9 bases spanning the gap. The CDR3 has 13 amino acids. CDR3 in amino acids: CASRWGSTGELFF. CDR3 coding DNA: TGTGCCAGCAGGTGGGGGAGCACCGGGGAGCTGTTTTTT.

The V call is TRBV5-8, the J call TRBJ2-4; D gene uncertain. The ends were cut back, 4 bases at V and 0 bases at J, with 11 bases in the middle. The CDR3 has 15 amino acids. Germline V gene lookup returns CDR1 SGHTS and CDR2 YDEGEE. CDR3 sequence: CASSPTGLAKNIQYF. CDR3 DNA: TGTGCCAGCAGCCCAACGGGCCTAGCCAAAAACATTCAGTACTTC.

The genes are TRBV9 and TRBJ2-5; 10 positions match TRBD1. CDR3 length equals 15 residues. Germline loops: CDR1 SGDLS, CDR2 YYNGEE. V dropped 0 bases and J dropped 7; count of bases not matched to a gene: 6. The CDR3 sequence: CASSVDAGQGGTQYF. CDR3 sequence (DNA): TGTGCCAGCAGCGTAGACGCCGGACAGGGGGGGACCCAGTACTTC.

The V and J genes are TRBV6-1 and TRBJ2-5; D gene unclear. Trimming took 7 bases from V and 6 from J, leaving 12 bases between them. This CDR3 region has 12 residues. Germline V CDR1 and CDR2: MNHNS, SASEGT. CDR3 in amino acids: CASTGGLKTQYF. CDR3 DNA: TGTGCCAGCACGGGCGGTTTGAAGACCCAGTACTTC.

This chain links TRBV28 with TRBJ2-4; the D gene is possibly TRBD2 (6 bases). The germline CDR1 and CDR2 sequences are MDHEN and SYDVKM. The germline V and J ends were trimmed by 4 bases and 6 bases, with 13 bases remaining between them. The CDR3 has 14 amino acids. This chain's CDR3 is CASSSRTRGNIQYF. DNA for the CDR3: TGTGCCAGCAGTTCAAGGACGCGGGGAAACATTCAGTACTTC.

The CDR3 coding sequence is TGTGCCAGCAGCCCTCACAATGAGCAGTTCTTC. Amino acid sequence: CASSPHNEQFF. The V and J genes are TRBV9 and TRBJ2-1; D ambiguous. CDR3 length: 11 residues. Germline V gene data show CDR1 as SGDLS and CDR2 as YYNGEE. V shed 4 bases and J shed 5 bases, with 4 bases lying between them.

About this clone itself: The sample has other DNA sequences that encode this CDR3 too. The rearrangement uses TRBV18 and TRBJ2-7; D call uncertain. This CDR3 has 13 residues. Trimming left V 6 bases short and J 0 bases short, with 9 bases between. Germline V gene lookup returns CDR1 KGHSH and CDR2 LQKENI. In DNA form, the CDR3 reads TGTGCCAGCTCCCCTACAGCCTCCTACGAGCAGTACTTC. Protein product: CASSPTASYEQYF.

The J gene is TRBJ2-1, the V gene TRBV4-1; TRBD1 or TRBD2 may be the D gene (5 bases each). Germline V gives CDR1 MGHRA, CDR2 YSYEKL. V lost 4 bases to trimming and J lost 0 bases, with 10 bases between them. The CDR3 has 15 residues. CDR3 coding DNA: TGCGCCAGCAGCCGGGGACCCATCTCCTACAATGAGCAGTTCTTC. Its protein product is CASSRGPISYNEQFF.

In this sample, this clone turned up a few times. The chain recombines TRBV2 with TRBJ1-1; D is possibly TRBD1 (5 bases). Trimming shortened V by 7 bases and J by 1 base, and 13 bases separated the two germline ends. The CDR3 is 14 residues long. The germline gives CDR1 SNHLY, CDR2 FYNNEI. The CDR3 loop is CASKGRGANTEAFF. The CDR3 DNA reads TGTGCCAGCAAGGGACGAGGTGCGAACACTGAAGCTTTCTTT.

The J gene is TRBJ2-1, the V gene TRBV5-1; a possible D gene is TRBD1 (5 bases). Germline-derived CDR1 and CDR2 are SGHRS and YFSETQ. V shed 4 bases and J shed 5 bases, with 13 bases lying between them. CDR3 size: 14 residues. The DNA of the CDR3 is TGCGCCAGCAGCCACCAAGACAGCGACAATGAGCAGTTCTTC. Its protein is CASSHQDSDNEQFF. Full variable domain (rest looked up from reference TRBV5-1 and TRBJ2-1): KAGVTQTPRYLIKTRGQQVTLSCSPISGHRSVSWYQQTPGQGLQFLFEYFSETQRNKGNFPGRFSGRQFSNSRSEMNVSTLELGDSALYLCASSHQDSDNEQFFGPGTRLTVL.